Below, one T cell receptor (beta chain) is given with its context. The trim removed 1 base at V and 7 bases at J, leaving 12 bases unmatched. The germline gives CDR1 MNHEY, CDR2 SMNVEV (reference sequence). CDR3 length equals 19 residues. The data originate from a study of cytomegalovirus exposure and HLA in healthy donors. Primers for the PCR totalled 60 Vbeta and 13 Jbeta. Data came from immunoSEQ multiplex PCR; TCRdb stores just in-frame clones and leaves some out. The sample records some 110,000 clones, around 74% being singletons. Sequenced sample: PBMCs. This receptor was taken from a woman in her thirties or forties in good health and CMV-seropositive. The rearrangement links TRBV27 to TRBJ2-1; 14 bases fit TRBD2. In DNA form, the CDR3 reads TGTGCCAGCAGTTTATTTGCTCTGGGACTAGCGGGAGTTCAGAATGAGCAGTTCTTC. It translates to CASSLFALGLAGVQNEQFF.